This TCR beta chain was profiled in a study of blood T cells in healthy people across ages. Sample-barcoded 5' priming and a J-beta primer mix drove a second PCR of 7 to 11 cycles. Each cDNA molecule was tagged by a template-switch adaptor with 12 random nucleotides. One entry per CDR3 protein, called by TCRdb with MiXCR from the 5' RACE reads. The repertoire holds approximately 960,000 distinct CDR3 sequences, with almost 30% as singletons. Germline V CDR1 and CDR2: SGDLS, YYNGEE. Trimming removed 0 bases from V and 7 bases from J; junction bases left unmatched: 11. The CDR3 spans 17 residues. About this clonotype: Its cognate antigen is unknown.

Findings and caveats of the study: Roughly linear age-related decline in beta diversity appeared, significant by age around 42.

Total RNA extraction produced at least 5.5 micrograms (per sample) for the study. These records were also assigned to another study, of T cells of mothers and their children.

Material for sequencing was blood. The clonotype originates from a woman between 40 and 50 years old in good health. The chain recombines TRBV9 with TRBJ2-2; 8 nucleotides match TRBD1. For the CDR3, the DNA is TGTGCCAGCAGCGTAGCTACCCAGGGACAGGATGGCGGGGAGCTGTTTTTT. Protein sequence: CASSVATQGQDGGELFF.